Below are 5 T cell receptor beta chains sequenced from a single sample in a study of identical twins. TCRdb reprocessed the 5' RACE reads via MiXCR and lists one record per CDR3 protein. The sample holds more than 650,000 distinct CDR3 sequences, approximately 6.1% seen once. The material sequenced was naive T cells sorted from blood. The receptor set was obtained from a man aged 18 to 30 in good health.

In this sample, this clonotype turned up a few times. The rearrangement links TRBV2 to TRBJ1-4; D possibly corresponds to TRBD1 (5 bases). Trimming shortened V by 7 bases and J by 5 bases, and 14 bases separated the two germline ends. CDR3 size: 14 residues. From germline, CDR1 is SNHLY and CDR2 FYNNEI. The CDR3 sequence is CASNTQAGNEKLFF. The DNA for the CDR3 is TGTGCCAGCAACACACAGGCGGGGAATGAAAAACTGTTTTTT.

This CDR3 reads CASSPRGASNEQFF. In DNA, the CDR3 is TGTGCCAGCAGCCCCCGGGGGGCCAGCAATGAGCAGTTCTTC. The V gene is TRBV4-2, the J gene TRBJ2-1; possible D gene TRBD2, 7 bases. CDR3 length equals 14 residues. V was cut by 4 bases and J by 6 bases, with 13 bases left in between. Germline V gene lookup returns CDR1 LGHNA and CDR2 YNFKEQ.

The DNA of the CDR3 is TGTGCCAGCAGTTGGGGACTATATGAAAAACTGTTTTTT. It yields the protein CASSWGLYEKLFF. This chain uses TRBV12-3 or TRBV12-4 with TRBJ1-4; D possibly corresponds to TRBD1 (5 bases). Trimming pared 4 bases from V and 6 bases from J, leaving 9 bases between. The CDR3 consists of 13 residues.

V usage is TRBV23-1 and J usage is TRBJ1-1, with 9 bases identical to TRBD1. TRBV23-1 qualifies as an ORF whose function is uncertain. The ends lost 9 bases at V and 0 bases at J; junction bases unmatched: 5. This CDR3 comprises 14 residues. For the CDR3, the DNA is TGCGCCAGGGGACAGGGCAAGATGAACACTGAAGCTTTCTTT. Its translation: CARGQGKMNTEAFF.

DNA of the CDR3: TGTGCCAGCAGCCAAACAGCTCAAGATATTCAGTACTTC. Translation: CASSQTAQDIQYF. The chain uses TRBV3-1 and TRBJ2-4; no clear D. V was clipped by 2 bases and J by 10 bases, with 12 bases between them. The germline V gene has CDR1 LGHDT and CDR2 YNNKEL (reference sequence). The CDR3 loop spans 13 amino acids.